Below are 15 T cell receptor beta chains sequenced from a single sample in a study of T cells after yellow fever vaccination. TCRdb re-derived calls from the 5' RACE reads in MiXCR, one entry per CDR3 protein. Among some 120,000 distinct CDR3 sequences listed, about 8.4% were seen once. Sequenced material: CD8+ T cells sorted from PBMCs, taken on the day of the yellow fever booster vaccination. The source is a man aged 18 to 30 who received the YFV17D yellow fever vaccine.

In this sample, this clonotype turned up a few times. CDR3 nucleotide sequence: TGTGCCAGCAGCCAAGCCTTGCTCAACAGGCTAACTAACTATGGCTACACCTTC. Residues: CASSQALLNRLTNYGYTF. V and J are TRBV3-1 and TRBJ1-2, with D possibly being TRBD1 (5 bases). V lost 1 base and J 0 bases, leaving 18 bases between the germline ends. The V gene's germline CDR1 is LGHDT and CDR2 YNNKEL (reference sequence). This CDR3 is built from 18 residues.

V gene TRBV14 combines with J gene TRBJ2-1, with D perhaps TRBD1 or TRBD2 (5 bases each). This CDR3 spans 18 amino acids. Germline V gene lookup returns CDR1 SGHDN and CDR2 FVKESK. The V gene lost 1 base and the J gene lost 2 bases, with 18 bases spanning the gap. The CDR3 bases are TGTGCCAGCAGCCAAGTTGGAATCTGGGACCTCACCTACAATGAGCAGTTCTTC. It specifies CASSQVGIWDLTYNEQFF.

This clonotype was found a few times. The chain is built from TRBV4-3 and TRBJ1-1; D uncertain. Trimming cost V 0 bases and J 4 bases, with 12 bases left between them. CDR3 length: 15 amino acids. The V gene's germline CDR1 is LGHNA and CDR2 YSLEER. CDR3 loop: CASSQDWGVGTEAFF. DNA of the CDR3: TGCGCCAGCAGCCAAGATTGGGGTGTGGGCACTGAAGCTTTCTTT.

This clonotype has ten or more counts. The CDR3, as DNA: TGTGCCAGCAGCTTAACAGGGGGCCCTCCAAGCTCCTACAATGAGCAGTTCTTC. Translated: CASSLTGGPPSSYNEQFF. The V gene is TRBV7-3, the J gene TRBJ2-1; the match to TRBD1 covers 7 bases. The CDR3 is 18 residues long. V lost 0 bases and J lost 0; bases outside the gene matches: 8. Germline V CDR1 and CDR2: SGHTA, FQGTGA.

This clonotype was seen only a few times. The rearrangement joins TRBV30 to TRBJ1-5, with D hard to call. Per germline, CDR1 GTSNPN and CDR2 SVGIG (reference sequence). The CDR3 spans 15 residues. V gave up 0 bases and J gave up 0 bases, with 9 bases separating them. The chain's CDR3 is CAWSVGQNSNQPQHF. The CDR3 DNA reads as TGTGCCTGGAGTGTAGGTCAGAATAGCAATCAGCCCCAGCATTTT.

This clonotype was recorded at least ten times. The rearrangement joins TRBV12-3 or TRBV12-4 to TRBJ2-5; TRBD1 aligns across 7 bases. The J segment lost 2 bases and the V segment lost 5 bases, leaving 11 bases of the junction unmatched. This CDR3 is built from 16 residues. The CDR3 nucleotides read TGTGCCAGCAGTCTTAGGGCGTGGGGACAGCAAGAGACCCAGTACTTC. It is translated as CASSLRAWGQQETQYF.

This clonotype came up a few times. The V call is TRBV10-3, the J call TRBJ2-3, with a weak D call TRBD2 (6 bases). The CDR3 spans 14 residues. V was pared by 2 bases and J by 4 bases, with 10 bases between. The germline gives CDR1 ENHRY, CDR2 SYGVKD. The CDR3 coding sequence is TGTGCCATCAGTGAGATAGGAGGGGCAGATACGCAGTATTTT. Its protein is CAISEIGGADTQYF.

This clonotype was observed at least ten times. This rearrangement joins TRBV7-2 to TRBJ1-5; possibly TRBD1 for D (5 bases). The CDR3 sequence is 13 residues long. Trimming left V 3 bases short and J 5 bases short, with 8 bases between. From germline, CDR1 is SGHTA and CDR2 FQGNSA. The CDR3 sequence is CASSLWGDQPQHF. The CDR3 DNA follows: TGTGCCAGCAGCTTGTGGGGCGATCAGCCCCAGCATTTT.

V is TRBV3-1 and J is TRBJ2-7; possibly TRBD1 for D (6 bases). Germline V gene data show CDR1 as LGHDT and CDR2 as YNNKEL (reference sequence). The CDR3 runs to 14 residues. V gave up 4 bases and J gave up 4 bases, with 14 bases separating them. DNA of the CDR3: TGTGCCAGCAGCCCTGGTTGGGGGCGGTACGAGCAGTACTTC. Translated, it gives CASSPGWGRYEQYF.

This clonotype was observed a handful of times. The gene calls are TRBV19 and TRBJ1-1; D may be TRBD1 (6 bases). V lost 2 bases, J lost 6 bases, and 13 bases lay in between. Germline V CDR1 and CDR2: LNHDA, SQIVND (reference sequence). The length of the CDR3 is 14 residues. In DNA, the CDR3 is TGTGCCAGTAGTATAACAGGGTCGGGTCCTGAAGCTTTCTTT. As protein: CASSITGSGPEAFF.

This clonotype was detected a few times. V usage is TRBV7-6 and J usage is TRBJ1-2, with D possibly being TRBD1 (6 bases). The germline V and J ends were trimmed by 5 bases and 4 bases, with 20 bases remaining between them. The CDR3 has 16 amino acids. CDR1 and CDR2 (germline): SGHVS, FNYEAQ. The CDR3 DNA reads TGTGCCAGCAGCACGGAGGCGGGACACAGCGTCTATGGCTACACCTTC. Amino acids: CASSTEAGHSVYGYTF.

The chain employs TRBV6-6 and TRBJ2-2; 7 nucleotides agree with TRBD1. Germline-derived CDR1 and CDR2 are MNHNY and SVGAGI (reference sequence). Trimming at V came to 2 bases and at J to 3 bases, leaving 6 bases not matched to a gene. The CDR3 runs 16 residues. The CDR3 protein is CASSYTGTAYTGELFF. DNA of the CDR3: TGTGCCAGCAGTTACACCGGGACAGCTTACACCGGGGAGCTGTTTTTT.

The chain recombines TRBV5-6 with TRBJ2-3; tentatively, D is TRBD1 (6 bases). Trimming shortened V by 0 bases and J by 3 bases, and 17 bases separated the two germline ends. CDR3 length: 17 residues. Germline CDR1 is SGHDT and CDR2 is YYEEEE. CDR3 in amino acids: CASSLGPGTPRTDTQYF. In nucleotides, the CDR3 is TGTGCCAGCAGCTTGGGCCCCGGGACACCGAGGACAGATACGCAGTATTTT.

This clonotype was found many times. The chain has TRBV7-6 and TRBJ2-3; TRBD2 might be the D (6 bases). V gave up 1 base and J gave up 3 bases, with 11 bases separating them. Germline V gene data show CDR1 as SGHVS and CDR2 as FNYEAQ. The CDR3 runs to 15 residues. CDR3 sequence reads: CASSLVTSRTDTQYF. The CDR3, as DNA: TGTGCCAGCAGCTTAGTTACTAGCCGAACAGATACGCAGTATTTT. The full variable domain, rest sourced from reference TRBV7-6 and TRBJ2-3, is GAGVSQSPRYKVTKRGQDVALRCDPISGHVSLYWYRQALGQGPEFLTYFNYEAQQDKSGLPNDRFSAERPEGSISTLTIQRTEQRDSAMYRCASSLVTSRTDTQYFGPGTRLTVL.

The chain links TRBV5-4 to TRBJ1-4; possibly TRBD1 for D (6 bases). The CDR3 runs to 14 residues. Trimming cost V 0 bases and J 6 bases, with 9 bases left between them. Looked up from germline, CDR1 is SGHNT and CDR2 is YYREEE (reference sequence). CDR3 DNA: TGTGCCAGCAGCTTGGGCAGGGGCGATGAAAAACTGTTTTTT. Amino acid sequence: CASSLGRGDEKLFF.